A single T cell receptor (beta chain) is shown here with its context. What it binds is unknown. This sample is part of a study of CD8 T cells in Susac syndrome. Overall study context: At the time their blood was drawn, patients with Susac syndrome were either therapy-naive, on corticosteroids (with some of them also receiving intravenous immunoglobulin), or on intravenous immunoglobulin alone. General study findings and limits: Clonal expansion did not appear in Susac syndrome CD4+ T cell repertoires.

The CDR3 length is 14 residues. The junction had 8 bases not matched to a gene; V was cut back by 6 bases and J by 5 bases. An amount of RNA that ranged from roughly 0.5 to 1 ug was reverse transcribed with random hexamers. Each CDR3 protein is one row after TCRdb ran MiXCR on the immunoSEQ multiplex PCR reads. In the table there are more than 110,000 distinct CDR3 sequences, over 90% of which are singletons. CD8+ and CD4+ blood T cells underwent TCR beta sequencing. This TCR was recovered from a human donor with Susac syndrome. Sequenced sample: CD4+ T cells from PBMCs. This rearrangement joins TRBV12-3 or TRBV12-4 to TRBJ1-1, with 8 bases matching TRBD1. The CDR3 sequence: CASSFDRGGTEAFF. The CDR3 DNA reads as TGTGCCAGCAGCTTTGACAGGGGAGGGACTGAAGCTTTCTTT.